This entry lists 13 T cell receptor beta chains sequenced from one sample in a study of blood T cells in healthy people across ages. Together with a sample-barcoded 5' primer, a J-beta primer mix was included in a second PCR lasting about 6 to 11 cycles. TCRdb re-called the 5' RACE reads with MiXCR, one entry per CDR3 protein. The data show hundreds of thousands of distinct CDR3 sequences, 45% to 70% seen once. Sequencing input: blood. The source is a man aged 35 to 55 in good health.

This clonotype was observed a few times. The chain carries TRBV12-3 or TRBV12-4 and TRBJ2-7; tentative D call: TRBD1 (5 bases). V was cut by 0 bases and J by 5 bases, with 11 bases left in between. The CDR3 is 14 residues long. CDR3 bases: TGTGCCAGCAGTTTAGCAGGGGATTTGCACGAGCAGTACTTC. As protein: CASSLAGDLHEQYF.

This clonotype has just a few counts. The chain recombines TRBV29-1 with TRBJ2-7; 7 positions match TRBD1. The V gene's germline CDR1 is SQVTM and CDR2 ANQGSEA. CDR3 length: 13 amino acids. V dropped 5 bases and J dropped 3; count of bases not matched to a gene: 7. DNA of the CDR3: TGCAGCGTTATTCGGGACAGTAACTACGAGCAGTACTTC. It specifies CSVIRDSNYEQYF.

The V call is TRBV12-3 or TRBV12-4, the J call TRBJ2-3; D is perhaps TRBD2 (6 bases). This CDR3 is built from 14 residues. Trimming removed 6 bases from V and 5 bases from J, with 15 bases in between. The CDR3 sequence: CASRASGWGDTQYF. CDR3 sequence (DNA): TGTGCCAGCAGAGCCAGCGGGTGGGGAGATACGCAGTATTTT.

The rearrangement links TRBV7-2 to TRBJ2-1; 10 bases agree with TRBD2. The V gene end was trimmed by 4 bases and the J gene end by 8 bases; junction bases not matched to a gene: 8. The CDR3 is made up of 15 amino acids. Per the germline V gene, CDR1 is SGHTA and CDR2 is FQGNSA. The CDR3 DNA is TGTGCCAGCAGCTCGCGGGAGCGGGGGGGCTATGAGCAGTTCTTC. Its translation is CASSSRERGGYEQFF.

The CDR3, as DNA: TGTGCCAGCAGTTACTCGACTGGGGGTCGAGAATATGGCTACACCTTC. Its translation: CASSYSTGGREYGYTF. The rearrangement uses TRBV6-6 and TRBJ1-2; a weak D match, TRBD1 (5 bases). CDR1 is MNHNY, CDR2 SVGAGI, per germline (reference sequence). There are 16 residues in the CDR3. Trimming removed 0 bases at V and 5 bases at J, with 16 bases between.

The chain couples TRBV2 to TRBJ2-3; 7 bases are shared with TRBD2. The V gene end was trimmed by 8 bases and the J gene end by 0 bases; junction bases not matched to a gene: 8. The germline V gene encodes CDR1 SNHLY and CDR2 FYNNEI. This CDR3 has 15 residues. The CDR3 region is CASLGGEVSTDTQYF. In DNA form, the CDR3 reads TGTGCCAGCCTTGGGGGGGAAGTCAGCACAGATACGCAGTATTTT.

There are a few counts of this clonotype. The chain is built from TRBV7-2 and TRBJ1-6, with D uncertain. V dropped 1 base and J dropped 6 bases, with 7 bases sitting between them. CDR1 and CDR2 from the germline V gene are SGHTA and FQGNSA. The CDR3 has 14 residues. Here the CDR3 DNA reads TGTGCCAGCAGCTTAGTCACAGCTAATTCACCCCTCCACTTT. Protein product: CASSLVTANSPLHF.

The chain joins TRBV27 to TRBJ1-2; 8 bases are a match to TRBD1. CDR1 and CDR2 from the germline V gene are MNHEY and SMNVEV (reference sequence). The ends lost 5 bases at V and 4 bases at J; junction bases unmatched: 9. The CDR3 contains 15 residues. The CDR3 here is CASSRTGTTFYGYTF. The CDR3 region has the DNA TGTGCCAGCAGTCGGACAGGGACGACCTTCTATGGCTACACCTTC.

On this clonotype itself: A junction boundary mismatches the germline segment, possibly from a read error. V gene TRBV9 combines with J gene TRBJ1-4; D gene unclear. The CDR3 is 13 residues long. Per germline, CDR1 SGDLS and CDR2 YYNGEE. The chain's CDR3 is CACSVPPDEKLFF. CDR3 bases: TGTGCCTGCAGCGTACCCCCGGATGAAAAACTGTTTTTT.

The gene calls are TRBV20-1 and TRBJ1-1; no clear D gene. The CDR3 extends over 14 amino acids. With 6 bases removed from V and 4 bases from J, the gap between germline ends came to 18 bases. Germline V gene data show CDR1 as DFQATT and CDR2 as SNEGSKA (reference sequence). The DNA for the CDR3 is TGCAGTGCCCTAAATGCCGGGCGGGGCACTGAAGCTTTCTTT. Residues: CSALNAGRGTEAFF.

CDR3 sequence (DNA): TGTGCCAGCAGTGAATACCAGGGAGGTAGCTACGAGCAGTACTTC. Protein product: CASSEYQGGSYEQYF. The rearrangement joins TRBV25-1 to TRBJ2-7; possible D gene TRBD2, 6 bases. The CDR3 covers 15 residues. V gave up 0 bases and J gave up 3 bases, with 12 bases separating them. Looked up from germline, CDR1 is MGHDK and CDR2 is SYGVNS.

This chain connects TRBV29-1 to TRBJ2-3, with 9 bases fitting TRBD1. This CDR3 has 15 residues. V lost 7 bases and J lost 2; bases outside the gene matches: 10. Germline assignment: CDR1 SQVTM and CDR2 ANQGSEA. CDR3 coding DNA: TGCAGCGCCATGGACAGGGGACTACCCACAGATACGCAGTATTTT. Translation gives CSAMDRGLPTDTQYF.

The chain employs TRBV20-1 and TRBJ2-4; 12 positions match TRBD2. J lost 0 bases, V lost 8 bases, and 11 bases had no gene match. The V gene's germline CDR1 is DFQATT and CDR2 SNEGSKA (reference sequence). This CDR3 contains 17 residues. CDR3 amino acids: CSTTTSGRLLAKNIQYF. The CDR3, as DNA: TGCAGTACTACGACTAGCGGGAGACTACTAGCCAAAAACATTCAGTACTTC.